This T cell receptor beta chain came from a study of spatial heterogeneity in lung cancer. A unique molecular identifier was attached to every TCR cDNA molecule. TCRdb independently ran MiXCR on the 5' RACE reads; one entry per CDR3 protein. The sample shows 20,000 to 30,000 distinct CDR3 sequences, about 4.7% of them seen only once. In its sample, this clonotype was seen many times. Its antigen is unknown. The ends were cut back, 6 bases at V and 0 bases at J, with 12 bases in the middle. The CDR3 contains 14 residues. Looked up from germline, CDR1 is MNHNY and CDR2 is SVGAGI (reference sequence). This sample's time point: sample taken at primary tumor resection. Unsorted samples of tumor, nontumor lung or frozen PBMC had their whole RNA sequenced. Study observations and caveats: Ubiquitous expanded tumor TCRs appeared in blood more at resection than follow-up.

This TCR was sampled from a male donor with early-stage non-small cell lung cancer. The chain recombines TRBV6-6 with TRBJ2-7, with D perhaps TRBD1 (6 bases). Sequenced here: PBMCs, sampled at surgery. The CDR3 DNA reads TGTGCCAGCAGCCCGACAGGTACCTCCTACGAGCAGTACTTC. Protein sequence: CASSPTGTSYEQYF.